One and the same sample provided the 2 T cell receptor beta chains below, sequenced in a study of cytomegalovirus exposure and HLA in healthy donors. PCR involved 60 Vbeta and 13 Jbeta primers. Data came from immunoSEQ multiplex PCR; TCRdb stores just in-frame clones and leaves some out. The sample has approximately 100,000 clones; approximately 80% are singletons. The sample taken for sequencing was PBMCs. The source of these receptors is a man aged 40-49 years in good health and CMV-seropositive.

The chain combines TRBV28 with TRBJ1-5, with D uncertain. Deletions cut 3 bases from V and 3 bases from J, with 15 bases between. CDR3 length equals 16 residues. Germline V lookup: CDR1 MDHEN, CDR2 SYDVKM. The CDR3 region is CASSFGLYRHNQPQHF. The CDR3 bases are TGTGCCAGCAGTTTTGGGCTCTACAGACACAATCAGCCCCAGCATTTT.

This clone was observed once. The chain employs TRBV7-6 and TRBJ2-7; D might be TRBD2 (6 bases). Per germline, CDR1 SGHVS and CDR2 FNYEAQ. The CDR3 length is 15 residues. V lost 1 base to trimming and J lost 9 bases, with 19 bases between them. CDR3 nucleotides: TGTGCCAGCAGCTTAGTTTATTCCAGTAGTAGCGGGCAGTACTTC. This codes for CASSLVYSSSSGQYF.